This TCR beta chain was found in a study of blood T cell repertoires in COVID-19. Background on the study: Nucleic acid was either cDNA or gDNA, and it came from T cells, B-cell-depleted T cells, or PBMCs.

CDR1 is SGHVS, CDR2 FQNEAQ, per germline. This CDR3 region has 16 residues. The V gene end was trimmed by 4 bases and the J gene end by 0 bases; junction bases not matched to a gene: 9. As handled by the study authors: Researchers report that nucleated cell counts were estimated from reference gene primer amplification. Data came from immunoSEQ multiplex PCR; TCRdb stores just in-frame clones and leaves some out. That table supplies the V and J calls and clone size; D and trimming were determined from the DNA. The table records 270,000 or so clones, 80% to 90% of them present only once. The Seattle patients, enrolled during active infection, were followed longitudinally.

This chain joins TRBV7-8 and TRBJ2-7; 7 bases fit TRBD1. The TCR sequence derives from a woman younger than 45 with COVID-19, enrolled during active disease. The sample comprised peripheral blood. The CDR3 DNA follows: TGTGCCAGCAGCTGGGGAAGACAGGGTCTCTCCTACGAGCAGTACTTC. This gives the protein CASSWGRQGLSYEQYF.